These 14 T cell receptor beta chains came from one sample sequenced in a study of T cells in Graves' hyperthyroidism and ophthalmopathy. Amplification targeted TCR beta CDR3 regions from RNA transcripts. When the TCR CDR3 underwent first-round RT-PCR, the HTBI primer set was used. Using its own MiXCR run on the multiplex PCR reads, TCRdb lists one record per CDR3 protein. Of about 700,000 distinct CDR3 sequences in the sample, 45% were seen once. The sample comprised peripheral blood or thyroid tissue (not recorded which). The receptors derive from an adult man with Graves' disease, either hyperthyroidism or ophthalmopathy (not recorded which).

The chain employs TRBV12-3 or TRBV12-4 and TRBJ1-4; TRBD1 is a possible D gene (6 bases). The CDR3 is made up of 14 amino acids. V was trimmed by 6 bases and J by 5 bases, leaving 13 bases between them. In DNA form, the CDR3 reads TGTGCCAGCAGCCCCTTCCAGGGGAATGAAAAACTGTTTTTT. It encodes CASSPFQGNEKLFF.

This clonotype was seen a few times. The chain employs TRBV20-1 and TRBJ2-7; 13 nucleotides match TRBD2. Germline CDR1 DFQATT, CDR2 SNEGSKA (reference sequence). The CDR3 covers 15 residues. J gave up 4 bases and V 1 base, and 4 bases lay outside the gene matches. This CDR3 is CSARGTSGSVYEQYF. CDR3 DNA: TGCAGTGCTAGAGGGACTAGCGGGAGCGTATACGAGCAGTACTTC.

The CDR3 region has the DNA TGTGCCAGCAGCTCTTTGGACAGGGGGCCAAATTCACCCCTCCACTTT. As protein: CASSSLDRGPNSPLHF. The chain employs TRBV7-9 and TRBJ1-6; 11 nucleotides align to TRBD1. Germline CDR1 and CDR2: SEHNR and FQNEAQ (reference sequence). This CDR3 contains 16 residues. The V segment lost 4 bases and the J segment 7 bases; nucleotides outside the gene matches: 6.

Only a few counts were recorded for this clonotype. The chain uses TRBV6-5 and TRBJ2-2; a weak D match, TRBD1 (6 bases). Trimming cost V 4 bases and J 4 bases, with 13 bases left between them. The CDR3 is 15 residues long. Germline V gene lookup returns CDR1 MNHEY and CDR2 SVGAGI. CDR3 amino acids: CASSFGQGITGELFF. For the CDR3, the DNA is TGTGCCAGCAGTTTCGGGCAGGGGATCACCGGGGAGCTGTTTTTT.

On this clonotype itself: A much more abundant neighbour one base away suggests this may be a read error. This sequence joins TRBV6-5 and TRBJ1-3; D is ambiguous. Per germline, CDR1 MNHEY and CDR2 SVGAGI. CDR3 length: 14 residues. The chain's CDR3 is CASSNTASGNTVYF. CDR3 DNA: TGTGCCAGCAGCAACACAGCTTCTGGAAACACCGTATATTTT.

This clonotype was recorded many times. The chain links TRBV10-2 to TRBJ1-1; 7 bases are shared with TRBD1. Germline V CDR1 and CDR2: WSHSY, SAAADI. V lost 8 bases and J lost 0; bases outside the gene matches: 6. The length of the CDR3 is 14 residues. CDR3 nucleotide sequence: TGCGCCAGCGGAGACAGGGTCATGAACACTGAAGCTTTCTTT. Translated, it gives CASGDRVMNTEAFF.

This clonotype was detected a few times. The chain is built from TRBV2 and TRBJ1-4; weak D call: TRBD1 (5 bases). The CDR3 loop spans 13 amino acids. With 9 bases removed from V and 7 bases from J, the gap between germline ends came to 15 bases. CDR1 is SNHLY and CDR2 is FYNNEI in the germline V gene. The DNA for the CDR3 is TGTGCCAGTTCGTGGGGGTGGTTTGAAAAACTGTTTTTT. It translates to CASSWGWFEKLFF.

The chain recombines TRBV6-5 with TRBJ2-5; 7 bases agree with TRBD2. Germline lookup yields CDR1 MNHEY and CDR2 SVGAGI. J was trimmed by 1 base and V by 6 bases; bases with no gene match: 11. There are 16 residues in the CDR3. CDR3 region: CASSLTGGGLQETQYF. As DNA, the CDR3 is TGTGCCAGCAGCTTGACGGGAGGTGGACTCCAAGAGACCCAGTACTTC.

This clonotype has a single count. The CDR3 is CASSQFGPTPLHF. CDR3 nucleotides: TGTGCCAGCAGCCAGTTTGGTCCCACTCCCCTCCACTTT. V is TRBV7-9 and J is TRBJ1-6; D not certain. V lost 5 bases to trimming and J lost 13 bases, with 15 bases between them. This CDR3 region has 13 residues. The germline V gene has CDR1 SEHNR and CDR2 FQNEAQ (reference sequence).

This chain connects TRBV7-9 to TRBJ1-5; a possible D gene is TRBD1 (6 bases). Between the trimmed V and J ends, which lost 5 bases and 0 bases, there was a span of 14 bases. The CDR3 spans 16 residues. Germline CDR1 reads SEHNR; CDR2 reads FQNEAQ (reference sequence). The CDR3 coding sequence is TGTGCCAGCAGCGTAAAGGGGGTCGATAGCAATCAGCCCCAGCATTTT. Its protein product is CASSVKGVDSNQPQHF.

Written as DNA, the CDR3 is TGTGCCAGCCTGGAGACAGCGAGCCTCCCGGAAGCTTTCTTT. Amino acid sequence: CASLETASLPEAFF. The chain joins TRBV25-1 to TRBJ1-1, with TRBD1 as a possible D gene (5 bases). Looked up from germline, CDR1 is MGHDK and CDR2 is SYGVNS. The CDR3 is 14 residues long. The V end was cut by 8 bases, the J end by 8 bases, with 21 bases between.

This chain links TRBV20-1 with TRBJ1-2; TRBD1 is a possible D gene (6 bases). The CDR3 contains 12 residues. Germline CDR1 and CDR2: DFQATT and SNEGSKA (reference sequence). V lost 7 bases and J lost 8, with 17 bases in between. The CDR3 sequence is CSVPGQLRGYTF. For the CDR3, the DNA is TGCAGTGTTCCGGGACAACTAAGGGGCTACACCTTC.

Only a few counts were recorded for this clonotype. This rearrangement joins TRBV20-1 to TRBJ1-5, with D possibly matching TRBD1 (6 bases). Trimming removed 3 bases from V and 5 bases from J, with 11 bases in between. CDR1 is DFQATT, CDR2 SNEGSKA, per germline (reference sequence). The CDR3 sequence is 13 residues long. CDR3 loop: CSASGTGYQPQHF. DNA for the CDR3: TGCAGTGCTAGTGGTACAGGGTATCAGCCCCAGCATTTT.

This sequence joins TRBV5-6 and TRBJ1-1, with D possibly TRBD1 on 6 matching bases. V was shortened by 2 bases and J by 1 base, with 12 bases between the two germline ends. Germline assignment: CDR1 SGHDT and CDR2 YYEEEE. The CDR3 spans 15 residues. The CDR3 protein is CASSFTGYQNTEAFF. CDR3 nucleotide sequence: TGTGCCAGCAGCTTTACAGGGTACCAGAACACTGAAGCTTTCTTT.